This TCR beta chain is from a study of shared clonotypes between healthy human individuals (dated by TCRdb to between 2020 and 2021). About the investigation overall: The cohort included three men and a couple of women between 18 and 49 years of age. Libraries were prepared and TCR repertoires were sequenced by different laboratories using diverse techniques, in order to increase sequencing depth and limit assay-specific biases. Per donor, three plates each were used for CD4 naive and CD4 memory, two for CD8 naive, and one for CD8 memory. Each donor's leukapheresis produced roughly between roughly 0.9 and 9 billion PBMCs. To estimate repertoire size and how much clonotype sharing occurs between individuals, the study deeply sequenced the blood TCR repertoires of several healthy adults.

Using the deep immunoSEQ assay, multiplex PCR amplified TCR CDR3 regions from genomic DNA. Extracted genomic DNA from each cell subset was distributed evenly across all wells of several immunoSEQ 96-well plates, and each plate was treated as a replicate. For sorted subsets, approximately 210 ng of genomic DNA, equivalent to 30,000 or so T cell genomes, went into each replicate PCR. Purified libraries were measured with a Qubit 3.0 fluorometer, size-checked on a Bioanalyzer 2100, and measured again with the KAPA Library Quantification kit. Each immunoSEQ 96-well plate was sequenced on its own single-read 150-cycle Illumina NextSeq 550 flow cell. Concerning the study's data processing: Because the immunoSEQ output held only junctional sequences and lacked quality scores, the filtering could not match the filtering applied to full-length reads. To assign V/J genes and CDR3, sequences were annotated against IMGT germline references using PyIR, a Python wrapper for IgBLAST v1.9. Reads with weak V/J assignments (E-value above 1e-6), missing CDR3, stop codons, out-of-frame junctions, or ambiguous translated residues were removed. V3J clonotypes were defined as sequences sharing the same inferred V gene, J gene, and CDR3 amino acid sequence. Percentage overlap between repertoires was calculated by dividing the number of shared unique clonotypes by the size of the smaller repertoire. RTK rarefaction, the Chao1 estimator, and Recon v2.1 estimates of unobserved clonotypes were used to assess repertoire richness. For all TCRbeta clonotypes obtained by the gDNA method from several donors, generation probabilities were computed with OLGA. TCRdb mirrors the immuneACCESS table, restricted to in-frame sequences. Some clones are absent from its copies; in checked studies, under half trace to an unresolved V gene, and the reason for the others is unknown. V, J and clone size were drawn from that table, and D and trimming were deduced from the DNA. The table for this sample lists some 2 million clones; approximately 95% of them were counted only once. More than 0.1% of the sample rests with the top ten.

Broad study findings and their caveats: Sampling was restricted to blood, and TCR repertoires in tissues likely differ from the TCR repertoires found in blood. Across several donors, around 5.4% of naive CD4, approximately 3.6% of naive CD8, approximately 2.5% of memory CD4, and approximately 0.4% of memory CD8 clonotypes were shared. Even with the large sequencing depth, rarefaction of the sorted-subset datasets indicated that sequencing was incomplete. The genetic and exposure-history diversity represented was limited by the small number of donors. Estimated clonotype richness was generally larger for naive than for memory subsets. Compared with non-shared clonotypes, the clonotypes found in all four sorted-subset donors had higher generation probabilities. Based on pairwise subsampling, the degree of clonotype sharing among donors was expected to be affected by sequencing depth.

The CDR3 holds 11 amino acids from the cysteine to the phenylalanine. Only the CDR3 part of the read is kept: 33 bases, read in frame from the first base. The germline V gene (reference sequence) yields GTSNPN for CDR1 and SVGIG for CDR2. V lost 6 bases and J lost 0 bases; the stretch between them is 5 bases long. Healthy HIV-negative adults with no recently reported acute infections or vaccinations were included as donors. Only Caucasian adults living in Nashville, Tennessee, USA were represented among the donors. CD4+ T cells were enriched by magnetic negative selection; naive cells were then positively selected on CD45RA, and the negative fraction formed the memory subset. After blood collection by leukapheresis, PBMCs were isolated using Ficoll-Histopaque density gradient centrifugation and then cryopreserved in the vapor phase of liquid nitrogen. Analytical flow cytometry was used to check the purity and quantity of each magnetically sorted T cell population. Genomic DNA was isolated from every sorted fraction and measured by UV absorbance on a Nanodrop 2000c.

The sample holds a few counts of this clone. The antigen it binds to is not known. One base away there is no much larger clone; base qualities are not given. This receptor was obtained from a man aged 18 to 30 in good health. The chain is made from TRBV30 and TRBJ1-1; confidence is insufficient to name the D gene. The sequenced sample was naive CD4+ T cells sorted from blood. This specimen's cell subset or site label, interpreted: CD45RA+ positively selected. The sequenced DNA: TGTGCCTGCTCTGTGAACACTGAAGCTTTCTTT. It is translated as CACSVNTEAFF.